This T cell receptor beta chain is drawn from a study of blood T cell repertoires in COVID-19. Overall study context: There were acute and convalescent COVID-19 samples, and they came from the United States, Italy and Spain. Sources were T cells, B-cell-depleted T cells, or PBMCs; the material itself was cDNA or gDNA.

In the original workflow: The authors estimated nucleated cell counts from reference gene primer amplification. The protocol was immunoSEQ multiplex PCR, while the TCRdb copy is restricted to in-frame clones and leaves out a portion. Clone size and V and J calls were adopted from that table, with D and trimming inferred from the DNA. There are a few hundred thousand clones in the sample; 80% to 90% occur only once, and around 3.5% lies in the top ten. Germline V gene sequence: CDR1 SNHLY, CDR2 FYNNEI. The germline V and J ends were trimmed by 1 base and 3 bases, with 10 bases remaining between them. CDR3 length equals 15 residues.

The chain links TRBV2 to TRBJ2-1; no firm D call. The sequence derives from a middle-aged woman with acute or convalescent COVID-19. The specimen was peripheral blood. CDR3 residues: CASSEVRGDYNEQFF. In DNA, the CDR3 is TGTGCCAGCAGTGAAGTCAGAGGCGACTACAATGAGCAGTTCTTC.